This record concerns one T cell receptor (beta chain) sequence. The antigen is not known. This record belongs to a study of T-cell memory formation after mild COVID-19. Study-level findings and limits: Clones that contracted from day 15 to 85 were balanced CD4/CD8, while later expanders leaned CD4+. A subset of responding clones appeared in pre-infection memory, suggesting cross-reactive memory joined.

Libraries for TCRalpha and TCRbeta carried sample barcodes and unique molecular identifiers via 5'RACE. One entry per CDR3 protein, called by TCRdb with MiXCR from the 5' RACE reads. The top ten hold 22% of the sample, which has approximately 290,000 distinct CDR3 sequences, 15% to 20% seen once. Germline CDR1 is SGDLS and CDR2 is YYNGEE. V lost 0 bases and J 2 bases, leaving 11 bases between the germline ends. The CDR3 totals 15 residues. The TCR sequence derives from a man younger than 35 who had mild COVID-19 (a few samples of this study predate the infection). Cell type and time point are not known. Material: PBMCs or a T cell subset sorted from them (not recorded which). The chain couples TRBV9 to TRBJ2-5, with D possibly being TRBD1 or TRBD2 (5 bases each). The CDR3 region has the DNA TGTGCCAGCAGCGTAGGAGGGCAGGGTCAAGAGACCCAGTACTTC. It is translated as CASSVGGQGQETQYF.